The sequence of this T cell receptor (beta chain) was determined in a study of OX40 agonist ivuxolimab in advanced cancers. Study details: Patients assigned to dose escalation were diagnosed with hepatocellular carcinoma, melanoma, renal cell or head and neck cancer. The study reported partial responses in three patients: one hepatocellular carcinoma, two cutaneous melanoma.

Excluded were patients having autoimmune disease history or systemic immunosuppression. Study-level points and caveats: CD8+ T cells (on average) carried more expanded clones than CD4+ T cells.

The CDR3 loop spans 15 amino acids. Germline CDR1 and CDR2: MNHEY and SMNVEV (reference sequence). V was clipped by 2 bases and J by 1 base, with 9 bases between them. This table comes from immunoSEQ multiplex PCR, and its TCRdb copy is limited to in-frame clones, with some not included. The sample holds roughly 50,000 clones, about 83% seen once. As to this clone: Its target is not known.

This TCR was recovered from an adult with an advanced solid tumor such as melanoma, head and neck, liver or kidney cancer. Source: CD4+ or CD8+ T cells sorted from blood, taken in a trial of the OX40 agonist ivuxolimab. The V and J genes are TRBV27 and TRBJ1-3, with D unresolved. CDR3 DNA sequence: TGTGCCAGCAGTTTAAATGGGGTTTCTGGAAACACCATATATTTT. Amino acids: CASSLNGVSGNTIYF.